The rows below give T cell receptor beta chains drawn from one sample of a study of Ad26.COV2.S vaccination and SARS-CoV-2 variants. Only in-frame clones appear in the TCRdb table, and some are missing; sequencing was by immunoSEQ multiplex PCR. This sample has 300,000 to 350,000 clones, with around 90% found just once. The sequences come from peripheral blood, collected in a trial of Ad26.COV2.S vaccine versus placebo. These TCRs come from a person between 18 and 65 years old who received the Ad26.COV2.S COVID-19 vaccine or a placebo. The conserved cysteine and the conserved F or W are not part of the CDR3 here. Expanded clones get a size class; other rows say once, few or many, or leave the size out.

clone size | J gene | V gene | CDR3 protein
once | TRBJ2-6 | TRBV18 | ASSPTGSSGANVLT
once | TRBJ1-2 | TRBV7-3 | ASSHGQGGLYGYT
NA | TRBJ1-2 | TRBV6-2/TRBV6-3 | ASSTRLSANYGYT
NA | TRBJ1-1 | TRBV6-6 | ASSLVAEGHLNTEAF
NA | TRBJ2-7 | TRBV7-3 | ASSLWGQGFYEQY
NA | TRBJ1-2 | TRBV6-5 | ASSRRTPGGYT
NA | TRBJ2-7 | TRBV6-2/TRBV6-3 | ASSYSSFEQY
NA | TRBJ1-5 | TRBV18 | ASSPQGGQPQH
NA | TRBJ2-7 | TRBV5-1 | ASSLVQGSTEQY
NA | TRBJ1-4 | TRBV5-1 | ASSLGNRVMEEKLF
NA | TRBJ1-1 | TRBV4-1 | ASSQDRLLLNTEAF
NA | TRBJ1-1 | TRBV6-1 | ASSGRGQMNTEAF
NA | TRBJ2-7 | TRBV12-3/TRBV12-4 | ASSFSFASEQY
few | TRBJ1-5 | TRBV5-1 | ASSLGERQPQH
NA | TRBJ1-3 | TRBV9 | ASSGPGGSGNTIY
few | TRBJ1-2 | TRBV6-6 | ASTARGDRHGYT
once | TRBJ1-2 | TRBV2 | ASSEVPGPWDGYT
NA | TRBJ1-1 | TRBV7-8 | ASSLVWGANTEAF
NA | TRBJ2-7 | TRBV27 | ASSLSPPYEQY
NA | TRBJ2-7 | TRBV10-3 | AIKAGDSYEQY
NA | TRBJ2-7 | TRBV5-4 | ASSRGQKTDEQY
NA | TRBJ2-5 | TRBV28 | ASSLPLGGVSETQY
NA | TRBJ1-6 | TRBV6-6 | ASTADGDYNSPLH
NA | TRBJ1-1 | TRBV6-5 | ASSPGEWGNTEAF
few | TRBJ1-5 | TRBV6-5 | ASSTGGTRNQPQH
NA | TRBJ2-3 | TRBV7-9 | ASTLAGQLTDTQY
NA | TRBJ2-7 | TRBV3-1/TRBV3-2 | ASSQGLAGGSPSYEQY